Listed here is a single TCR beta chain. Its antigen is not identified. This sample is drawn from a study of cytomegalovirus exposure and HLA in healthy donors. Study conclusions and caveats: Several V segments, TRBV6-2 and TRBV6-3 among them, could not be told apart and were dropped. Approximately 160 TCR beta chains were listed as cytomegalovirus-associated.

The PCR had 60 Vbeta and 13 Jbeta primers. Assay used: immunoSEQ multiplex PCR; TCRdb lists only in-frame clones, some missing. This table has approximately 120,000 clones, about 80% appearing once. This CDR3 region has 12 residues. V lost 5 bases and J lost 5, with 12 bases in between. Germline CDR1 reads GTSNPN; CDR2 reads SVGIG (reference sequence). The clonotype originates from a woman in her forties or fifties in good health and CMV-seronegative. The chain uses TRBV30 and TRBJ2-5, with D perhaps matching TRBD2 (7 bases). Material: PBMCs. CDR3: CAWEGGGETQYF. Here the CDR3 DNA reads TGTGCCTGGGAAGGGGGAGGGGAGACCCAGTACTTC.